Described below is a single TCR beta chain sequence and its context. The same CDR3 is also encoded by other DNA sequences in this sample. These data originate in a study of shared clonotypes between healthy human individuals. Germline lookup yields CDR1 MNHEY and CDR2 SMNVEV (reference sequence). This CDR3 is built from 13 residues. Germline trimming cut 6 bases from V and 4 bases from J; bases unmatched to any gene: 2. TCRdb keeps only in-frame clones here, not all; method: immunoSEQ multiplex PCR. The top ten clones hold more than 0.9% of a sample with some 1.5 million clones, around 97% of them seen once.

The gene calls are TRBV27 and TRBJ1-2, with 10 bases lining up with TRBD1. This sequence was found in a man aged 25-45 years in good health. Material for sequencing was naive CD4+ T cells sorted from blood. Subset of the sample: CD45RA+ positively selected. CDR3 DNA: TGTGCCAGCAGGCGGACAGGGGGCTATGGCTACACCTTC. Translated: CASRRTGGYGYTF.